The 4 T cell receptor beta chains presented below share a single source sample, sequenced in a study of blood T cell repertoires in COVID-19. Assay used: immunoSEQ multiplex PCR; TCRdb lists only in-frame clones, some missing. The sample lists around 250,000 clones; roughly nine tenths were seen once. Sequencing used peripheral blood. The source of these receptors is a woman in her sixties who had recovered from COVID-19.

V is TRBV5-4 and J is TRBJ1-2; tentatively, D is TRBD1 (5 bases). The germline V gene has CDR1 SGHNT and CDR2 YYREEE (reference sequence). V was trimmed by 4 bases and J by 3 bases, leaving 16 bases between them. The CDR3 is 15 residues long. Here the CDR3 reads CASSVPSSGHYGYTF. The CDR3 bases are TGTGCCAGCAGCGTGCCGAGCTCAGGGCACTATGGCTACACCTTC. Drawing the rest from reference TRBV5-4 and TRBJ1-2, the complete variable domain is ETGVTQSPTHLIKTRGQQVTLRCSSQSGHNTVSWYQQALGQGPQFIFQYYREEENGRGNFPPRFSGLQFPNYSSELNVNALELDDSALYLCASSVPSSGHYGYTFGSGTRLTVV.

The rearrangement joins TRBV9 to TRBJ1-4, with 9 bases matching TRBD1. V lost 4 bases, J lost 8 bases, and 9 bases stayed unmatched. Looked up from germline, CDR1 is SGDLS and CDR2 is YYNGEE. CDR3 length: 15 residues. This chain's CDR3 is CASSPLGQGNEKLFF. The DNA of the CDR3 is TGTGCCAGCAGCCCACTGGGACAGGGTAACGAAAAACTGTTTTTT. The full variable domain, in which reference TRBV9 and TRBJ1-4 provide the parts outside the CDR3, is DSGVTQTPKHLITATGQRVTLRCSPRSGDLSVYWYQQSLDQGLQFLIQYYNGEERAKGNILERFSAQQFPDLHSELNLSSLELGDSALYFCASSPLGQGNEKLFFGSGTQLSVL.

CDR3 in amino acids: CASSVGGGAGKTQYF. The CDR3 region has the DNA TGTGCCAGCAGCGTCGGCGGGGGGGCCGGAAAGACCCAGTACTTC. The genes are TRBV9 and TRBJ2-5; TRBD2 matches 9 bases. The CDR3 consists of 15 residues. J gave up 6 bases and V 2 bases, and 8 bases lay outside the gene matches. Germline lookup yields CDR1 SGDLS and CDR2 YYNGEE.

This chain uses TRBV24-1 with TRBJ1-2; 9 bases match TRBD1. CDR1 is KGHDR and CDR2 is SFDVKD in the germline V gene. The ends lost 3 bases at V and 1 base at J; junction bases unmatched: 5. CDR3 length: 16 amino acids. CDR3 bases: TGTGCCACCAGTGATCCGGGACAGGGCCTTAACTATGGCTACACCTTC. This codes for CATSDPGQGLNYGYTF.